The table lists the clone carrying this TCR beta chain with many counts. The antigen is unknown. This record comes from a study of T cell repertoires in cytomegalovirus infection. Study at large: Public TCR beta signatures provided an indication of both CMV infection and a matching HLA type.

Findings and limits, study-wide: HLA-C-restricted CMV clonotypes gave the most frequent clonotype in two of eight donors. The cumulative frequency of public TCR beta families identified carriers of CMV plus the relevant HLA.

Germline CDR1 is SGHVS and CDR2 is FNYEAQ. The V and J ends lost 8 bases and 3 bases, in that order; junction bases with no gene match: 10. The length of the CDR3 is 14 residues. MiXCR, run by TCRdb on the reads, gives a single entry per CDR3 protein. The table includes fewer than 80,000 distinct CDR3 sequences, around 3.5% detected once. V and J are TRBV7-6 and TRBJ2-7, with 7 bases fitting TRBD2. The origin of this receptor is a human donor in good health (CMV status not recorded). Some clones in this sample may be carry-over from other donors' samples. Material for sequencing was PBMCs. Written as DNA, the CDR3 is TGTGCCAGCCCAGCGGGACGGCGACACTACGAGCAGTACTTC. Amino acid sequence: CASPAGRRHYEQYF.